The 20 T cell receptor beta chains listed next were all sequenced from one sample in a study of human T cells and chemical hapten exposure (dated by TCRdb to about 2021). This specimen's time point label, per the study, means: patch test 2, 6 weeks after DPC sensitization. The treatment or condition label, read with the paper, signifies: therapeutic diphenylcyclopropenone sensitization with weekly scalp DPC. The library was obtained by RACE. Sequencing used a NextSeq 500. Using fastp trimming at Q25 and MiXCR clonotype assembly, TCRdb reanalyzed the public sequencing data and kept in-frame beta chains. Entries that share a CDR3 protein sequence are merged under the most common genes and DNA. This sample holds under 100,000 distinct CDR3 sequences; approximately 10% were observed only once. The biggest ten clones account for 2.5% to 4% of the sample. Sequenced here: whole blood, sampled in connection with sensitization to the hapten diphenylcyclopropenone (DPC). These receptors all stem from a middle-aged woman with alopecia areata. Some clones in this sample may be carry-over from other donors' samples.

This clonotype has more than one count but fewer than ten. This sequence joins TRBV20-1 and TRBJ1-5, with D tentatively TRBD1 (6 bases). Trimming took off 1 base at V and 5 bases at J, with 12 bases between the two ends. Germline V CDR1 and CDR2: DFQATT, SNEGSKA (reference sequence). The CDR3 length is 14 residues. The CDR3 nucleotides are TGCAGTGCTAGAGGGTACAGGGATGATCAGCCCCAGCATTTT. This gives the protein CSARGYRDDQPQHF.

This clonotype has at least ten counts. The rearrangement uses TRBV29-1 and TRBJ1-3; D is ambiguous. V lost 6 bases and J 4 bases, leaving 13 bases between the germline ends. The CDR3 is 13 amino acids. The germline V gene encodes CDR1 SQVTM and CDR2 ANQGSEA. The CDR3: CSVGFGGGNTIYF. CDR3 nucleotide sequence: TGCAGCGTGGGATTTGGAGGAGGAAACACCATATATTTT.

This clonotype has a handful of counts. The chain has TRBV27 and TRBJ2-5, with a tentative D call TRBD1 (6 bases). This CDR3 is built from 15 residues. Germline CDR1 is MNHEY and CDR2 is SMNVEV (reference sequence). V was cut by 0 bases and J by 5 bases, with 13 bases left in between. CDR3 amino acids: CASSLSNRAFETQYF. The CDR3 DNA is TGTGCCAGCAGTTTATCGAACAGGGCGTTTGAGACCCAGTACTTC.

The sample holds many counts of this clonotype. The DNA for the CDR3 is TGTGCCAGCAGTTGGACCGATAGCACAGATACGCAGTATTTT. Amino acids: CASSWTDSTDTQYF. The chain has TRBV28 and TRBJ2-3; D is ambiguous. The germline V gene has CDR1 MDHEN and CDR2 SYDVKM. V was cut by 4 bases and J by 0 bases, with 8 bases left in between. The CDR3 loop spans 14 amino acids.

The rearrangement uses TRBV10-3 and TRBJ1-4, with 7 bases that match TRBD1. This CDR3 region has 13 residues. Germline values: CDR1 ENHRY, CDR2 SYGVKD. J gave up 8 bases and V 6 bases, and 6 bases lay outside the gene matches. The CDR3 here is CAIRGQPNEKLFF. Here the CDR3 DNA reads TGTGCCATCAGGGGACAGCCCAACGAAAAACTGTTTTTT.

This clonotype was detected many times. The rearrangement joins TRBV15 to TRBJ1-5; 9 bases agree with TRBD1. This CDR3 contains 16 residues. Germline CDR1 LNHNV, CDR2 YYDKDF (reference sequence). V lost 0 bases and J lost 5; bases outside the gene matches: 5. CDR3 bases: TGTGCCACCAGCAGAGATAGGGACAGGGCTGATCAGCCCCAGCATTTT. This gives the protein CATSRDRDRADQPQHF.

The V and J genes are TRBV19 and TRBJ1-2; no reliable D call. The CDR3 spans 13 residues. Germline CDR1 LNHDA, CDR2 SQIVND (reference sequence). V lost 4 bases and J 4 bases, leaving 10 bases between the germline ends. In nucleotides, the CDR3 is TGTGCCAGTAGTACGTCTTTGCGCTATGGCTACACCTTC. Residues: CASSTSLRYGYTF.

This clonotype was seen at least ten times. This chain joins TRBV4-3 and TRBJ2-7; D gene unclear. The CDR3 runs to 14 residues. Germline CDR1 and CDR2: LGHNA and YSLEER. Trimming shortened V by 1 base and J by 6 bases, and 13 bases separated the two germline ends. CDR3 loop: CASSQGTRAAEQYF. CDR3 bases: TGCGCCAGCAGCCAAGGGACCCGGGCCGCCGAGCAGTACTTC.

This clonotype was counted many times. J is TRBJ2-1 and V is TRBV7-9; 9 bases fit TRBD2. Germline values: CDR1 SEHNR, CDR2 FQNEAQ (reference sequence). Trimming took 5 bases from V and 5 from J; bases not matched to a gene: 19. The CDR3 runs to 19 residues. The CDR3 spells CASSARRTSETKNDNEQFF. Written as DNA, the CDR3 is TGTGCCAGCAGCGCCCGGAGGACTAGCGAGACGAAGAATGACAATGAGCAGTTCTTC.

In its sample, this clonotype was seen a few times. The chain carries TRBV7-3 and TRBJ1-1; D unclear. The germline CDR1 and CDR2 sequences are SGHTA and FQGTGA. V gave up 4 bases and J gave up 1 base, with 10 bases separating them. The CDR3 totals 14 residues. The CDR3 DNA sequence: TGTGCCAGCAGCTCAGGACCTGCGAACACTGAAGCTTTCTTT. As protein: CASSSGPANTEAFF.

V gene TRBV29-1 combines with J gene TRBJ2-7; 8 nucleotides match TRBD1. The germline gives CDR1 SQVTM, CDR2 ANQGSEA. V gave up 4 bases and J gave up 2 bases; unmatched junction bases: 4. The CDR3 has 13 amino acids. CDR3 DNA: TGCAGCGTTGGGACAGGGAAGGCCTACGAGCAGTACTTC. Translation: CSVGTGKAYEQYF.

Remarks on this clonotype: Relative to the germline gene, one junction end is altered; a read error may explain this. The J gene is TRBJ2-7, the V gene TRBV10-3; 8 bases are a match to TRBD2. This CDR3 comprises 10 residues. Germline CDR1 is ENHRY and CDR2 is SYGVKD. CDR3 region: CATGMTSVNF. The CDR3 DNA reads as TGTGCCACCGGCATGACTAGCGTGAACTTC.

The V call is TRBV5-5, the J call TRBJ2-2; D may be TRBD1 or TRBD2 (6 bases each). The CDR3 is 15 amino acids. The V gene lost 1 base and the J gene lost 5 bases, with 12 bases spanning the gap. The germline V gene has CDR1 SGHKS and CDR2 YYEKEE (reference sequence). CDR3 region: CASSLPQGRTGELFF. The CDR3 DNA reads TGTGCCAGCAGCTTGCCGCAGGGGAGGACCGGGGAGCTGTTTTTT.

This clonotype was detected ten times or more. The chain recombines TRBV19 with TRBJ2-5; 11 nucleotides agree with TRBD2. Trimming took 3 bases from V and 4 from J; bases not matched to a gene: 1. The CDR3 totals 14 residues. CDR1 is LNHDA, CDR2 SQIVND, per germline (reference sequence). The CDR3 nucleotides are TGTGCCAGTAGTATCACTAGCGGGAGAGAGACCCAGTACTTC. This gives the protein CASSITSGRETQYF.

This clonotype has more than one count but fewer than ten. The J gene is TRBJ2-3, the V gene TRBV7-9; no clear D gene. With 5 bases removed from V and 2 bases from J, the gap between germline ends came to 11 bases. The CDR3 sequence is 14 residues long. CDR1 is SEHNR, CDR2 FQNEAQ, per germline (reference sequence). CDR3 residues: CASSPQRYTDTQYF. The CDR3 region has the DNA TGTGCCAGCAGCCCACAGAGATACACAGATACGCAGTATTTT.

In its sample, this clonotype was seen many times. The chain carries TRBV6-2 or TRBV6-3 and TRBJ2-3, with D perhaps given as TRBD1 or TRBD2 (5 bases each). Germline V gene data show CDR1 as MNHEY and CDR2 as SVGEGT. V was clipped by 6 bases and J by 0 bases, with 13 bases between them. The CDR3 runs to 15 residues. The CDR3 protein is CASRPGRESTDTQYF. CDR3 DNA sequence: TGTGCCAGCAGACCGGGCAGGGAGAGCACAGATACGCAGTATTTT.

This clonotype has at least ten counts. The gene calls are TRBV25-1 and TRBJ2-6; D ambiguous. V was shortened by 10 bases and J by 3 bases, with 7 bases between the two germline ends. Per the germline V gene, CDR1 is MGHDK and CDR2 is SYGVNS. This CDR3 spans 12 amino acids. CDR3 loop: CATDGGANVLTF. CDR3 in DNA: TGTGCCACAGACGGTGGGGCCAACGTCCTGACTTTC. The full variable domain, its missing parts supplied by reference TRBV25-1 and TRBJ2-6, is EADIYQTPRYLVIGTGKKITLECSQTMGHDKMYWYQQDPGMELHLIHYSYGVNSTEKGDLSSESTVSRIRTEHFPLTLESARPSHTSQYLCATDGGANVLTFGAGSRLTVL.

The table lists this clonotype with a count of one. The chain couples TRBV5-5 to TRBJ1-1; D may be TRBD1 (5 bases). The CDR3 runs 15 residues. Germline loops: CDR1 SGHKS, CDR2 YYEKEE (reference sequence). Trimming stripped 0 bases from V and 5 bases from J, with 14 bases between. CDR3 coding DNA: TGTGCCAGCAGCTTGGCCGGGGGAACATTGACTGAAGCTTTCTTT. Amino acids: CASSLAGGTLTEAFF.

This clonotype turned up a few times. The chain employs TRBV6-2 or TRBV6-3 and TRBJ2-6, with 7 bases fitting TRBD1. Germline V gene sequence: CDR1 MNHEY, CDR2 SVGEGT. The CDR3 is made up of 16 amino acids. J lost 4 bases, V lost 5 bases, and 8 bases had no gene match. The chain's CDR3 is CASSARQGTGANVLTF. The CDR3 DNA follows: TGTGCCAGCAGTGCCCGACAGGGCACCGGGGCCAACGTCCTGACTTTC.

This clonotype was recorded at least ten times. V and J are TRBV6-6 and TRBJ2-7; D not resolved. The germline V gene encodes CDR1 MNHNY and CDR2 SVGAGI (reference sequence). The CDR3 loop spans 11 amino acids. Trimming left V 8 bases short and J 3 bases short, with 8 bases between. CDR3 in DNA: TGTGCCAGCTTGGGTCTCTACGAGCAGTACTTC. The encoded protein is CASLGLYEQYF.